The next 17 T cell receptor beta chains were all read from a single sample in a study of T-cell memory formation after mild COVID-19. In TCRdb, the 5' RACE reads were re-called with MiXCR into one record per CDR3 protein. The table has roughly 170,000 distinct CDR3 sequences, about 18% seen once. The sample consisted of PBMCs or a T cell subset sorted from them (not recorded which). The receptor set was obtained from a man aged 18 to 30 who had mild COVID-19 (a few samples of this study predate the infection). Cell type and time point are not known.

This clonotype has more than one count but fewer than ten. This sequence joins TRBV12-2 and TRBJ2-7; TRBD1, the D gene given by the table, was not confirmed from the DNA. TRBV12-2 is flagged as a pseudogene. The CDR3 consists of 17 residues. CDR3 DNA sequence: TGTGCAAGTCGCTTAGGGATCCGGGACAGGTGTTCCTACGAGCAGTACTTC. It is translated as CASRLGIRDRCSYEQYF.

This clonotype was observed a handful of times. The chain is built from TRBV7-9 and TRBJ2-5; TRBD2 matches 7 bases. V trimming: 0 bases; J trimming: 3 bases; junction bases outside the gene matches: 10. Per germline, CDR1 SEHNR and CDR2 FQNEAQ (reference sequence). The CDR3 is made up of 17 amino acids. CDR3 coding DNA: TGTGCCAGCAGCTTAGCGGTGGGGGGGAGGAGGAAAGAGACCCAGTACTTC. It encodes CASSLAVGGRRKETQYF.

The chain uses TRBV7-9 and TRBJ2-5; TRBD2 is a possible D gene (5 bases). There are 15 residues in the CDR3. V gave up 5 bases and J gave up 3 bases, with 16 bases separating them. Germline lookup yields CDR1 SEHNR and CDR2 FQNEAQ (reference sequence). In DNA, the CDR3 is TGTGCCAGCAGCCCTTTGGCCTTCGGGGAAGAGACCCAGTACTTC. Residues: CASSPLAFGEETQYF.

V usage is TRBV5-1 and J usage is TRBJ2-1, with a weak D call TRBD2 (6 bases). Deletions cut 0 bases from V and 8 bases from J, with 12 bases between. Per germline, CDR1 SGHRS and CDR2 YFSETQ. There are 14 residues in the CDR3. The CDR3 bases are TGCGCCAGCAGCTTGGGACTAGTTGAGGATGAGCAGTTCTTC. Translation gives CASSLGLVEDEQFF.

This chain joins TRBV20-1 and TRBJ1-6, with D hard to call. The ends were cut back, 2 bases at V and 6 bases at J, with 11 bases in the middle. There are 14 residues in the CDR3. Germline V gives CDR1 DFQATT, CDR2 SNEGSKA (reference sequence). Written as DNA, the CDR3 is TGCAGTGCTAGACCTGGACGGTCTAATTCACCCCTCCACTTT. Residues: CSARPGRSNSPLHF.

There are a few counts of this clonotype. The V gene is TRBV5-6, the J gene TRBJ2-7, with D tentatively TRBD1 (6 bases). Looked up from germline, CDR1 is SGHDT and CDR2 is YYEEEE. Trimming removed 2 bases from V and 0 bases from J, with 9 bases in between. The CDR3 has 14 amino acids. The CDR3 here is CASSLRDNSYEQYV. The CDR3 coding sequence is TGTGCCAGCAGCTTACGGGACAACTCCTACGAGCAGTACGTC.

The V and J genes are TRBV4-2 and TRBJ1-4; the D gene is possibly TRBD1 (5 bases). The germline CDR1 and CDR2 sequences are LGHNA and YNFKEQ. V shed 0 bases and J shed 7 bases, with 15 bases lying between them. This CDR3 is 16 amino acids long. CDR3 coding DNA: TGTGCCAGCAGCCAAGATCTGATCGGGGGTGTTGAAAAACTGTTTTTT. Amino acid sequence: CASSQDLIGGVEKLFF.

V usage is TRBV5-1 and J usage is TRBJ1-1; weak D call: TRBD1 (5 bases). Trimming cost V 0 bases and J 3 bases, with 9 bases left between them. The CDR3 runs 14 residues. Germline loops: CDR1 SGHRS, CDR2 YFSETQ. In DNA, the CDR3 is TGCGCCAGCAGCTTGGTATCGGGGGACACTGAAGCTTTCTTT. Protein: CASSLVSGDTEAFF.

This rearrangement joins TRBV6-2 or TRBV6-3 to TRBJ1-1, with D maybe TRBD1 (6 bases). CDR3 length equals 16 residues. Germline CDR1 and CDR2: MNHEY and SVGEGT. V shed 6 bases and J shed 0 bases, with 17 bases lying between them. The CDR3 DNA reads as TGTGCCAGCAGACCGACACAGGGTTACTTGAACACTGAAGCTTTCTTT. Residues: CASRPTQGYLNTEAFF.

Only a few counts were recorded for this clonotype. The chain has TRBV6-5 and TRBJ2-5; 8 positions agree with TRBD1. With V trimmed by 6 bases and J by 7 bases, 7 bases remained unmatched. There are 13 residues in the CDR3. In germline, CDR1 is MNHEY, CDR2 SVGAGI. The CDR3 coding sequence is TGTGCCAGCAGCCAGGGGGCGATGGGGACCCAGTACTTC. Its translation is CASSQGAMGTQYF.

V and J are TRBV5-1 and TRBJ2-5; 13 positions agree with TRBD2. With 4 bases clipped from V and 4 bases from J, the junction kept 7 bases outside the gene matches. Germline CDR1 reads SGHRS; CDR2 reads YFSETQ. This CDR3 spans 16 amino acids. In nucleotides, the CDR3 is TGCGCCAGCAGCCTGAGGACTAGCGGGGGCGGAGAGACCCAGTACTTC. It is translated as CASSLRTSGGGETQYF.

The CDR3 region is CASSVAGGPTDTQYF. The DNA for the CDR3 is TGTGCCAGCAGCGTAGCAGGCGGGCCCACAGATACGCAGTATTTT. V and J are TRBV9 and TRBJ2-3; D might be TRBD2 (5 bases). From germline, CDR1 is SGDLS and CDR2 YYNGEE. The germline V and J ends were trimmed by 0 bases and 2 bases, with 10 bases remaining between them. This CDR3 spans 15 amino acids.

This clonotype came up a few times. The rearrangement uses TRBV12-3 or TRBV12-4 and TRBJ2-7; TRBD1 agrees at 8 bases. The CDR3 is 14 residues long. J lost 5 bases, V lost 5 bases, and 8 bases had no gene match. The CDR3 protein is CASSPGQGRHEQYF. In DNA, the CDR3 is TGTGCCAGCAGTCCTGGACAGGGAAGGCACGAGCAGTACTTC.

Ten or more counts support this clonotype. The chain is built from TRBV10-3 and TRBJ2-2; D tentatively reads TRBD1 or TRBD2 (5 bases each). The CDR3 totals 15 residues. Per the germline V gene, CDR1 is ENHRY and CDR2 is SYGVKD. Trimming removed 4 bases at V and 4 bases at J, with 13 bases between. DNA for the CDR3: TGTGCCATCAGTGGTGAGGGGCGACTCACCGGGGAGCTGTTTTTT. Its protein is CAISGEGRLTGELFF.

The chain employs TRBV4-2 and TRBJ2-1; 7 bases are shared with TRBD1. Germline V gene lookup returns CDR1 LGHNA and CDR2 YNFKEQ. The V gene end was trimmed by 1 base and the J gene end by 3 bases; junction bases not matched to a gene: 9. CDR3 size: 17 residues. The CDR3 nucleotides read TGTGCCAGCAGCCAAGTCCCGACAGGGCCCGACTACAATGAGCAGTTCTTC. Translated, it gives CASSQVPTGPDYNEQFF.

V gene TRBV6-5 combines with J gene TRBJ1-5; no clear D gene. The CDR3 consists of 14 residues. The V and J ends lost 0 bases and 1 base respectively, with 4 bases between them. Germline CDR1 MNHEY, CDR2 SVGAGI. CDR3 loop: CASSYSRSNQPQHF. The CDR3 region has the DNA TGTGCCAGCAGTTACTCGCGGAGCAATCAGCCCCAGCATTTT.

This chain uses TRBV6-5 with TRBJ1-2; no reliable D call. Germline V gene data show CDR1 as MNHEY and CDR2 as SVGAGI. V lost 7 bases, J lost 8 bases, and 17 bases lay in between. The CDR3 totals 13 residues. CDR3 bases: TGTGCCAGCACGGACCCTGAGCGAGGGGGCTACACCTTC. Protein product: CASTDPERGGYTF.